What follows is one T cell receptor (beta chain) and its context. The antigen remains unidentified. This sample was included in a study of blood T cells in healthy people across ages. General observations from the study: Both naive CD4+ cell counts and diversity were greater in long-lived donors than in aged donors.

CDR1 and CDR2 (germline): SEHNR, FQNEAQ (reference sequence). The V segment lost 1 base and the J segment 5 bases; nucleotides outside the gene matches: 10. This CDR3 is built from 16 residues. PCR was performed a second time for roughly 6 to 12 cycles using a sample-barcoded 5' primer and a J-beta primer mix. Each sample provided no less than 2.5 million CDR3-containing paired-end reads. TCRdb redid the calling of the 5' RACE reads with MiXCR, one entry per CDR3 protein. The data hold 450,000 to 600,000 distinct CDR3 sequences, with over 25% observed a single time. These sequences were also reported in another study, on T cells of mothers and their children.

Source material: blood. This clonotype was obtained from a boy younger than 10 in good health. The J gene is TRBJ2-5, the V gene TRBV7-9, with TRBD1 matching 7 bases. CDR3 DNA sequence: TGTGCCAGCAGCTTAGACAGGGGCCTAGGGTCGGAGACCCAGTACTTC. Translation: CASSLDRGLGSETQYF.